These 30 T cell receptor beta chains share one sample of origin, sequenced in a study of cytomegalovirus exposure and HLA in healthy donors. Primers for the PCR totalled 60 Vbeta and 13 Jbeta. The assay was immunoSEQ multiplex PCR, and TCRdb's table has in-frame clones only and misses some. This repertoire shows 100,000 to 150,000 clones, around 76% found once; its top ten account for 7.3%. What was sequenced was PBMCs. The source of these receptors is a male donor in good health and CMV-seronegative.

The V gene is TRBV10-3, the J gene TRBJ1-2; possibly TRBD1 for D (5 bases). Trimming cost V 6 bases and J 2 bases, with 13 bases left between them. This CDR3 contains 14 residues. Germline CDR1 ENHRY, CDR2 SYGVKD. In nucleotides, the CDR3 is TGTGCCATCAGGTCGGTCAGGGTCAACTATGGCTACACCTTC. Protein product: CAIRSVRVNYGYTF.

The chain uses TRBV19 and TRBJ1-6, with D perhaps matching TRBD1 (6 bases). The CDR3 is 17 amino acids. Between the trimmed V and J ends, which lost 1 base and 0 bases, there was a span of 10 bases. CDR1 and CDR2 from the germline V gene are LNHDA and SQIVND (reference sequence). The CDR3 protein is CASSIGQDSSYNSPLHF. The DNA for the CDR3 is TGTGCCAGTAGTATAGGACAGGACAGCTCCTATAATTCACCCCTCCACTTT.

The V gene is TRBV18, the J gene TRBJ1-5; 7 bases align to TRBD1. Germline loops: CDR1 KGHSH, CDR2 LQKENI. Trimming cost V 6 bases and J 3 bases; bases outside gene matches: 5. This CDR3 has 14 amino acids. In DNA form, the CDR3 reads TGTGCCAGCTCTCCTACAGGGGACAATCAGCCCCAGCATTTT. Translating it yields CASSPTGDNQPQHF.

The V and J genes are TRBV27 and TRBJ2-5; D might be TRBD1 (6 bases). Trimming took 8 bases from V and 1 from J, leaving 11 bases between them. Germline V lookup: CDR1 MNHEY, CDR2 SMNVEV (reference sequence). There are 13 residues in the CDR3. CDR3 sequence: CASWTATQETQYF. The CDR3 coding sequence is TGTGCCAGCTGGACAGCGACCCAAGAGACCCAGTACTTC.

This sequence joins TRBV7-6 and TRBJ2-3, with D unclear. The CDR3 is 12 residues long. V lost 4 bases and J 3 bases, leaving 5 bases between the germline ends. Per germline, CDR1 SGHVS and CDR2 FNYEAQ. CDR3 in amino acids: CASSSRTDTQYF. CDR3 nucleotides: TGTGCCAGCAGCTCACGGACAGATACGCAGTATTTT.

The genes are TRBV6-4 and TRBJ1-1, with a tentative D call TRBD1 (5 bases). Germline assignment: CDR1 MRHNA and CDR2 SNTAGT. The CDR3 extends over 13 amino acids. V was cut by 4 bases and J by 8 bases, with 14 bases left in between. CDR3 DNA: TGTGCCAGCAGTGCCAGGGAAGGGCTGGAAGCTTTCTTT. Encoded protein: CASSAREGLEAFF.

This chain uses TRBV6-6 with TRBJ2-3; 9 nucleotides align to TRBD2. This CDR3 has 14 residues. CDR1 is MNHNY, CDR2 SVGAGI, per germline (reference sequence). Unmatched junction bases numbered 7, after V lost 8 bases and J lost 4 bases. CDR3 coding DNA: TGTGCCAGCGCCCGAGCGGGGGGTGCAGATACGCAGTATTTT. Its translation is CASARAGGADTQYF.

The chain employs TRBV7-8 and TRBJ2-1; no definite D call. V gave up 5 bases and J gave up 2 bases, with 4 bases separating them. This CDR3 is 12 amino acids long. CDR1 is SGHVS, CDR2 FQNEAQ, per germline. CDR3 region: CASSPAYNEQFF. The CDR3 DNA reads TGTGCCAGCAGCCCGGCCTACAATGAGCAGTTCTTC.

The gene calls are TRBV19 and TRBJ1-5; D is perhaps TRBD1 (6 bases). V was pared by 2 bases and J by 1 base, with 12 bases between. Germline V gene data show CDR1 as LNHDA and CDR2 as SQIVND (reference sequence). The CDR3 is 16 amino acids. CDR3 amino acids: CASSILLTGSNQPQHF. In DNA, the CDR3 is TGTGCCAGTAGTATACTTTTGACAGGAAGCAATCAGCCCCAGCATTTT.

This clone has only a few counts. CDR3 nucleotide sequence: TGTGCCAGCTCACCACCTAGCAGGGCTGGAAACACCATATATTTT. It encodes CASSPPSRAGNTIYF. The V call is TRBV18, the J call TRBJ1-3, with a possible D match to TRBD1 (5 bases). CDR3 length: 15 residues. The V gene lost 0 bases and the J gene lost 2 bases, with 8 bases spanning the gap. Germline V gene lookup returns CDR1 KGHSH and CDR2 LQKENI.

V and J are TRBV18 and TRBJ1-4; D may be TRBD1 (6 bases). This CDR3 is built from 13 residues. CDR1 and CDR2 (germline): KGHSH, LQKENI. With 6 bases removed from V and 4 bases from J, the gap between germline ends came to 9 bases. CDR3 protein: CASSWDINEKLFF. The CDR3 coding sequence is TGTGCCAGCTCCTGGGACATTAATGAAAAACTGTTTTTT.

The J gene is TRBJ2-5, the V gene TRBV30; D not certain. The V gene's germline CDR1 is GTSNPN and CDR2 SVGIG (reference sequence). The length of the CDR3 is 13 residues. V lost 0 bases and J lost 5, with 10 bases in between. The CDR3, as DNA: TGTGCCTGGAGTGTTGAGTCTCCGGAGACCCAGTACTTC. The encoded protein is CAWSVESPETQYF.

This chain joins TRBV9 and TRBJ1-3; 10 bases are a match to TRBD1. Looked up from germline, CDR1 is SGDLS and CDR2 is YYNGEE. This CDR3 contains 15 residues. V gave up 4 bases and J gave up 1 base; unmatched junction bases: 2. For the CDR3, the DNA is TGTGCCAGCAGCCGGGACAGGGGATCTGGAAACACCATATATTTT. Translated, it gives CASSRDRGSGNTIYF. The whole variable domain, filled in from reference TRBV9 and TRBJ1-3, reads DSGVTQTPKHLITATGQRVTLRCSPRSGDLSVYWYQQSLDQGLQFLIQYYNGEERAKGNILERFSAQQFPDLHSELNLSSLELGDSALYFCASSRDRGSGNTIYFGEGSWLTVV.

The chain couples TRBV5-1 to TRBJ2-5, with 9 bases that match TRBD1. Per the germline V gene, CDR1 is SGHRS and CDR2 is YFSETQ. The CDR3 has 14 amino acids. The V gene end was trimmed by 7 bases and the J gene end by 3 bases; junction bases not matched to a gene: 7. In nucleotides, the CDR3 is TGCGCCAGCGGGGGACAGGGTGGAGAAGAGACCCAGTACTTC. Translation gives CASGGQGGEETQYF. Using reference TRBV5-1 and TRBJ2-5 for the parts outside the CDR3, the full variable domain is KAGVTQTPRYLIKTRGQQVTLSCSPISGHRSVSWYQQTPGQGLQFLFEYFSETQRNKGNFPGRFSGRQFSNSRSEMNVSTLELGDSALYLCASGGQGGEETQYFGPGTRLLVL.

The chain joins TRBV7-6 to TRBJ2-5; D unresolved. Germline V gene sequence: CDR1 SGHVS, CDR2 FNYEAQ. Trimming left V 10 bases short and J 5 bases short, with 11 bases between. The CDR3 is made up of 11 amino acids. The CDR3 bases are TGTGCCACTAGACGTGGCGAGACCCAGTACTTC. It specifies CATRRGETQYF.

This clone was picked up one time. This chain links TRBV28 with TRBJ1-2; possible D gene TRBD1, 5 bases. The germline CDR1 and CDR2 sequences are MDHEN and SYDVKM. Trimming pared 2 bases from V and 9 bases from J, leaving 13 bases between. This CDR3 has 13 residues. The CDR3 coding sequence is TGTGCCAGCAGTTTAGGGGGGGTTCGGAGCTACACCTTC. Protein sequence: CASSLGGVRSYTF.

This chain uses TRBV9 with TRBJ2-5, with a weak D call TRBD2 (5 bases). Germline V CDR1 and CDR2: SGDLS, YYNGEE. CDR3 size: 15 residues. Trimming took 0 bases from V and 1 from J, leaving 10 bases between them. CDR3 nucleotides: TGTGCCAGCAGCGTAGCAGCTAGCACCCAAGAGACCCAGTACTTC. Encoded protein: CASSVAASTQETQYF.

As to this clone: Different DNA sequences within this sample yield the same CDR3. The V call is TRBV4-3, the J call TRBJ2-7; TRBD1 agrees at 8 bases. V shed 0 bases, J shed 3 bases, and the junction held 1 base outside the gene matches. CDR3 length equals 14 residues. CDR1 is LGHNA, CDR2 YSLEER, per germline. Here the CDR3 DNA reads TGCGCCAGCAGCCAAGAAACAGGGGGCTACGAGCAGTACTTC. This translates into CASSQETGGYEQYF.

The chain recombines TRBV5-6 with TRBJ1-1, with D possibly being TRBD1 (6 bases). The germline V gene encodes CDR1 SGHDT and CDR2 YYEEEE. V lost 6 bases, J lost 4 bases, and 13 bases lay in between. CDR3 length: 13 amino acids. The CDR3 nucleotides are TGTGCCAGCAACAGCCCAGGGGCCACTGAAGCTTTCTTT. It codes for CASNSPGATEAFF.

This rearrangement joins TRBV30 to TRBJ2-2; 9 positions match TRBD2. With 4 bases clipped from V and 6 bases from J, the junction kept 6 bases outside the gene matches. CDR3 size: 14 residues. Germline V lookup: CDR1 GTSNPN, CDR2 SVGIG (reference sequence). CDR3 sequence: CAWTGTSKPGELFF. The CDR3 nucleotides are TGTGCCTGGACCGGGACTAGCAAGCCCGGGGAGCTGTTTTTT. The entire variable domain, with the rest obtained from reference TRBV30 and TRBJ2-2, is as follows: SQTIHQWPATLVQPVGSPLSLECTVEGTSNPNLYWYRQAAGRGLQLLFYSVGIGQISSEVPQNLSASRPQDRQFILSSKKLLLSDSGFYLCAWTGTSKPGELFFGEGSRLTVL.

The CDR3 DNA reads as TGTGCCAGCAGCTTGTCAGGGGCCTATGGCTACACCTTC. It yields the protein CASSLSGAYGYTF. V gene TRBV5-4 combines with J gene TRBJ1-2; D is perhaps TRBD1 (6 bases). Germline V gives CDR1 SGHNT, CDR2 YYREEE (reference sequence). V lost 1 base to trimming and J lost 4 bases, with 8 bases between them. The CDR3 length is 13 residues.

The chain joins TRBV7-9 to TRBJ1-2; the D is unclear. The CDR3 runs to 12 residues. In germline, CDR1 is SEHNR, CDR2 FQNEAQ (reference sequence). The V and J ends lost 6 bases and 1 base respectively, with 6 bases between them. The CDR3 loop is CASSTFNYGYTF. The CDR3 DNA is TGTGCCAGCAGTACATTTAACTATGGCTACACCTTC.

The chain links TRBV27 to TRBJ2-7; 10 positions match TRBD2. Germline V lookup: CDR1 MNHEY, CDR2 SMNVEV (reference sequence). The J segment lost 5 bases and the V segment lost 2 bases, leaving 9 bases of the junction unmatched. CDR3 size: 16 residues. This CDR3 reads CASSLRLAGVGHEQYF. The CDR3 DNA is TGTGCCAGCAGTTTAAGGCTAGCGGGAGTAGGGCACGAGCAGTACTTC.

V usage is TRBV7-6 and J usage is TRBJ2-7, with D possibly TRBD2 on 6 matching bases. The germline CDR1 and CDR2 sequences are SGHVS and FNYEAQ. The CDR3 consists of 15 residues. V was cut by 2 bases and J by 3 bases, with 14 bases left in between. In nucleotides, the CDR3 is TGTGCCAGCAGCTTACGGTGGGGAGGAGACTACGAGCAGTACTTC. Translating it yields CASSLRWGGDYEQYF.

V and J are TRBV6-6 and TRBJ2-7; D ambiguous. Trimming shortened V by 6 bases and J by 5 bases, and 17 bases separated the two germline ends. This CDR3 is 14 amino acids long. Germline assignment: CDR1 MNHNY and CDR2 SVGAGI (reference sequence). The CDR3 DNA reads as TGTGCCAGCAGCCCGAATAGTGGTGCGAACGAGCAGTACTTC. Residues: CASSPNSGANEQYF.

The chain links TRBV14 to TRBJ2-1, with 7 bases lining up with TRBD1. Trimming cost V 6 bases and J 4 bases; bases outside gene matches: 6. This CDR3 has 14 residues. Germline V CDR1 and CDR2: SGHDN, FVKESK. The CDR3 DNA is TGTGCCAGCAGACGACAGGGCCCTTACAATGAGCAGTTCTTC. Translated: CASRRQGPYNEQFF.

The chain joins TRBV6-6 to TRBJ2-4; the D is unclear. Trimming took 10 bases from V and 9 from J, leaving 10 bases between them. There are 10 residues in the CDR3. Germline-derived CDR1 and CDR2 are MNHNY and SVGAGI (reference sequence). The CDR3 sequence is CATLRGIQYF. In nucleotides, the CDR3 is TGTGCCACTCTCCGAGGCATTCAGTACTTC.

The chain links TRBV27 to TRBJ1-1, with D tentatively TRBD1 (6 bases). The V and J ends lost 6 bases and 7 bases respectively, with 15 bases between them. This CDR3 comprises 13 residues. The germline V gene has CDR1 MNHEY and CDR2 SMNVEV (reference sequence). CDR3 residues: CASRVNGQFEAFF. The DNA for the CDR3 is TGTGCCAGCAGGGTAAACGGACAGTTTGAAGCTTTCTTT.

The genes are TRBV5-1 and TRBJ2-5, with 7 bases identical to TRBD1. The V gene's germline CDR1 is SGHRS and CDR2 YFSETQ. With 5 bases clipped from V and 1 base from J, the junction kept 11 bases outside the gene matches. This CDR3 comprises 16 residues. The CDR3 protein is CASRPDRERLQETQYF. The CDR3 region has the DNA TGCGCCAGCAGACCCGACAGGGAAAGACTCCAAGAGACCCAGTACTTC.

The rearrangement uses TRBV7-8 and TRBJ2-5, with TRBD2 as a possible D gene (5 bases). The ends were cut back, 8 bases at V and 5 bases at J, with 6 bases in the middle. From germline, CDR1 is SGHVS and CDR2 FQNEAQ. The CDR3 covers 10 residues. The CDR3 loop reads CASSGETQYF. Written as DNA, the CDR3 is TGTGCCAGCTCGGGGGAGACCCAGTACTTC. The full variable domain, in which reference TRBV7-8 and TRBJ2-5 provide the parts outside the CDR3, is GAGVSQSPRYKVAKRGQDVALRCDPISGHVSLFWYQQALGQGPEFLTYFQNEAQLDKSGLPSDRFFAERPEGSVSTLKIQRTQQEDSAVYLCASSGETQYFGPGTRLLVL.